A single sample gave rise to the 16 T cell receptor beta chains below, sequenced in a study of tumor-infiltrating lymphocytes in primary liver carcinoma. Each 20-30 mg portion of unsorted bulk tissue served as the source for co-extraction of RNA and DNA. The investigators made TCR beta cDNA from about 0.45 ug total RNA, using a constant-region primer. Each TCR beta library was derived from three nested multiplex PCR rounds that employed slightly modified ARM-PCR. The first two PCR rounds, nine to ten cycles each, used TRBV1-TRBV30 forward primers and a C-beta reverse primer. TCRdb re-called the multiplex PCR reads through MiXCR, storing one row per CDR3 protein. The sample lists about 130,000 distinct CDR3 sequences; 60% to 80% were seen once. Sequenced: liver tumor tissue from sampling region 3. Subset of the sample: tumor region T3, left-lateral pole. Receptors were obtained from a woman in her sixties with primary liver carcinoma and hepatitis B virus infection.

Comment on this clonotype: Sequence at one end of the junction differs from germline and may be a read error. The rearrangement links TRBV7-8 to TRBJ1-1, with 7 positions matching TRBD1. The germline gives CDR1 SGHVS, CDR2 FQNEAQ. The CDR3 contains 13 residues. The CDR3 nucleotides are TGTGCCAATAGCTTAGGACAGGACACTGGAGCTTTCTTT. Protein sequence: CANSLGQDTGAFF.

There are many counts of this clonotype. The CDR3 reads CSVGADSYNEQFF. The CDR3 DNA sequence: TGCAGCGTTGGGGCGGACTCCTACAATGAGCAGTTCTTC. This chain connects TRBV29-1 to TRBJ2-1, with unresolved D. V was clipped by 4 bases and J by 0 bases, with 7 bases between them. The CDR3 is 13 amino acids. Germline V lookup: CDR1 SQVTM, CDR2 ANQGSEA.

This clonotype was seen only once. With a much larger clone just one base away, this may be a read error. This sequence joins TRBV29-1 and TRBJ1-1; 8 nucleotides agree with TRBD1. The germline CDR1 and CDR2 sequences are SQVTM and ANQGSEA. The CDR3 is made up of 15 amino acids. Losses at the gene ends were 5 bases for V and 4 bases for J; bases not matched to a gene: 12. In DNA, the CDR3 is TGCAGCGTTCTCGACTCAGGGGGCATGAGCACTGAAGCTTTCTTT. This gives the protein CSVLDSGGMSTEAFF. Full variable domain (rest looked up from reference TRBV29-1 and TRBJ1-1): SAVISQKPSRDICQRGTSLTIQCQVDSQVTMMFWYRQQPGQSLTLIATANQGSEATYESGFVIDKFPISRPNLTFSTLTVSNMSPEDSSIYLCSVLDSGGMSTEAFFGQGTRLTVV.

This clonotype was picked up a small number of times. The germline gene is not matched at one end of the junction; a read error may be the cause. The genes are TRBV29-1 and TRBJ2-2, with D possibly TRBD2 on 5 matching bases. The CDR3 spans 14 residues. Germline V gives CDR1 SQVTM, CDR2 ANQGSEA. Here the CDR3 reads CSVVTQSNTGEPFF. The CDR3 nucleotides are TGCAGCGTCGTTACGCAGAGTAACACCGGGGAGCCGTTTTTT.

Remarks on this clonotype: A much larger clone lies one base from this, so it may be a read error. The J gene is TRBJ1-4, the V gene TRBV28; D not certain. This CDR3 contains 14 residues. Germline V gives CDR1 MDHEN, CDR2 SYDVKM. Trimming took off 5 bases at V and 11 bases at J, with 18 bases between the two ends. The CDR3 reads CASSPKPAIGKLFF. The DNA for the CDR3 is TGTGCCAGCAGTCCCAAACCCGCGATAGGGAAACTGTTTTTT.

Regarding this clonotype: A junction boundary mismatches the germline segment, possibly from a read error. The CDR3 protein is CASSFGDRYDQYF. The DNA of the CDR3 is TGTGCTAGCAGCTTCGGGGATAGATACGATCAGTACTTC. The V gene is TRBV11-1, the J gene TRBJ2-7, with D possibly TRBD2 on 5 matching bases. The germline V gene encodes CDR1 SGHAT and CDR2 FQDESV (reference sequence). CDR3 length: 13 amino acids.

V is TRBV11-2 and J is TRBJ2-7; TRBD2 might be the D (6 bases). The CDR3 sequence is 14 residues long. Trimming left V 9 bases short and J 5 bases short, with 20 bases between. CDR1 and CDR2 (germline): SGHAT, FQNNGV. The CDR3 DNA follows: TGTGCCAGAATCCACCTGAGAGCGGGTGACGAGCAGTACTTC. Its protein is CARIHLRAGDEQYF. Combining the CDR3 with reference TRBV11-2 and TRBJ2-7 gives the whole variable domain EAGVAQSPRYKIIEKRQSVAFWCNPISGHATLYWYQQILGQGPKLLIQFQNNGVVDDSQLPKDRFSAERLKGVDSTLKIQPAKLEDSAVYLCARIHLRAGDEQYFGPGTRLTVT.

This clonotype was seen repeatedly, ten times or more. This chain links TRBV10-2 with TRBJ2-2, with D possibly TRBD2 on 7 matching bases. From germline, CDR1 is WSHSY and CDR2 SAAADI. V was pared by 2 bases and J by 0 bases, with 16 bases between. The CDR3 spans 18 residues. CDR3 nucleotide sequence: TGCGCCAGCAGTGAGAGAGGGGGGGGGAGGTCGAACACCGGGGAGCTGTTTTTT. It yields the protein CASSERGGGRSNTGELFF.

In regard to this clonotype: A much larger clone lies a single base off, so this may be a read error. The chain employs TRBV28 and TRBJ1-5; D unresolved. Germline V gene sequence: CDR1 MDHEN, CDR2 SYDVKM. CDR3 length equals 14 residues. Trimming removed 2 bases at V and 4 bases at J, with 9 bases between. The CDR3 nucleotides are TGTGCCAGCAGTTTACTGGTTCAGAATCAGCCCCAGCATTTT. Its translation is CASSLLVQNQPQHF.

On this clonotype itself: A read error may explain this, as a much larger clone is one base away. The chain carries TRBV12-3 or TRBV12-4 and TRBJ1-5; D is unclear. The CDR3 contains 11 residues. CDR3 nucleotide sequence: TGTGCCTCAGCCAGGAATCAGCCCCGGCATTTT. Translating it yields CASARNQPRHF.

The chain carries TRBV7-9 and TRBJ2-6; the D gene is possibly TRBD1 (6 bases). Germline CDR1 and CDR2: SEHNR and FQNEAQ (reference sequence). V gave up 5 bases and J gave up 2 bases, with 10 bases separating them. CDR3 length: 15 residues. As DNA, the CDR3 is TGTGCCAGCAGCCTGGCAGGGGCTGGGGCCAACGTCCTGACTTTC. This encodes CASSLAGAGANVLTF.

As to this clonotype: The junction shows a germline mismatch at one end, possibly a read error. The chain recombines TRBV29-1 with TRBJ1-2, with 8 bases that match TRBD1. The length of the CDR3 is 15 residues. Germline V gene data show CDR1 as SQVTM and CDR2 as ANQGSEA. In DNA, the CDR3 is TGCAGCATTGAACGACTAGGACAGGGAGTCTATGGCTACACCTTC. It encodes CSIERLGQGVYGYTF.

As regards this clonotype: Given the absence of the conserved phenylalanine or tryptophan at the CDR3 end, a read error is likely. The chain uses TRBV7-9 and TRBJ2-5; TRBD1 matches 8 bases. V dropped 5 bases and J dropped 9; count of bases not matched to a gene: 8. The CDR3 length is 13 residues. Germline assignment: CDR1 SEHNR and CDR2 FQNEAQ (reference sequence). CDR3 amino acids: CASSPGQVTSQYL. CDR3 DNA: TGTGCCAGCAGCCCGGGACAGGTCACGTCCCAGTACCTC.

The sample holds a few counts of this clonotype. This may be a read error: a much more frequent sequence differs by one nucleotide. The final CDR3 position lacks the conserved phenylalanine or tryptophan, pointing to a likely read error. The genes are TRBV28 and TRBJ2-7, with TRBD2 identical over 8 bases. Germline lookup yields CDR1 MDHEN and CDR2 SYDVKM. Trimming took 7 bases from V and 3 from J; bases not matched to a gene: 11. The CDR3 consists of 15 residues. CDR3 sequence: CASTPGGVPLYEQYL. The CDR3, as DNA: TGTGCCAGCACTCCCGGGGGGGTCCCTCTCTACGAGCAGTACCTC.

Notes on this clonotype: One base away lies a much larger clone, so this may be a sequencing read error. The genes are TRBV7-8 and TRBJ2-1; D gene uncertain. Per germline, CDR1 SGHVS and CDR2 FQNEAQ. The V gene lost 5 bases and the J gene lost 7 bases, with 12 bases spanning the gap. The CDR3 spans 13 residues. CDR3 nucleotide sequence: TGTGCCAGCAGCCCGCATGTGGGGAATGAGCAGTTCTTC. Translated: CASSPHVGNEQFF.

This rearrangement joins TRBV20-1 to TRBJ2-5; D is ambiguous. This CDR3 comprises 16 residues. Germline CDR1 reads DFQATT; CDR2 reads SNEGSKA (reference sequence). The CDR3 DNA is TGCAGAGCTGGGATGAGCCGGTTTGGTCCCCCCGAGACCCAGTACTTC. Amino acids: CRAGMSRFGPPETQYF.